The source of this TCR beta chain is a study of cytomegalovirus exposure and HLA in healthy donors. This CDR3 comprises 16 residues. In germline, CDR1 is MNHEY, CDR2 SVGAGI. With 0 bases clipped from V and 6 bases from J, the junction kept 9 bases outside the gene matches. The PCR used 60 Vbeta and 13 Jbeta primers. The protocol was immunoSEQ multiplex PCR, while the TCRdb copy is restricted to in-frame clones and leaves out a portion. The data hold roughly 130,000 clones, with about four fifths observed a single time. V usage is TRBV6-5 and J usage is TRBJ2-7, with TRBD1 identical over 9 bases. The sequenced sample was PBMCs. The receptor's source is a male donor in good health and CMV-seropositive. The CDR3 DNA reads TGTGCCAGCAGTTACTCGAGGGGACAGGGAACAGTCGAGCAGTACTTC. Protein sequence: CASSYSRGQGTVEQYF.